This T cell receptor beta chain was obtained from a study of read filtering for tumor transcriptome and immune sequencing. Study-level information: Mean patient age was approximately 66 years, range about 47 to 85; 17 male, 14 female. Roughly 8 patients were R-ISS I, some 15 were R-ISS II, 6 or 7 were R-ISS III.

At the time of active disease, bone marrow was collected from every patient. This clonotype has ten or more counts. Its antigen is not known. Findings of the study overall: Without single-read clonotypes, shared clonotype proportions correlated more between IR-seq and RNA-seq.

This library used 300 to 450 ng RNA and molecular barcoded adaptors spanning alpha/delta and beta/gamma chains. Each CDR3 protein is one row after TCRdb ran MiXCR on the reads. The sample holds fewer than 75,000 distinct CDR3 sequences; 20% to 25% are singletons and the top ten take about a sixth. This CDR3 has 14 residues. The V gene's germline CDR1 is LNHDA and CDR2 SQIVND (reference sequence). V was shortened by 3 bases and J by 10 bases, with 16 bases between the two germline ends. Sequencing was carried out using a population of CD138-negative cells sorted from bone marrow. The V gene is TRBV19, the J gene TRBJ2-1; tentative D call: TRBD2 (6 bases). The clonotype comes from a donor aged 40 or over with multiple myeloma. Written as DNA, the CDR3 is TGTGCCAGTAGTATTCTCGACGGGAGACAGGAGCAGTTCTTC. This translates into CASSILDGRQEQFF.